This entry describes one T cell receptor beta chain. The clone's antigen remains unknown. One base away there is no much larger clone; base qualities are not given. Libraries were made using the immunoSEQ multiplex PCR assay. The multiplex PCR relied on a mix of 60 forward primers for TCR Vbeta segments and 13 reverse primers for TCR Jbeta segments. A multiplex PCR assay on genomic DNA amplified the CDR3 region of rearranged TCR beta genes. On the Illumina HiSeq System, the amplified TCR beta libraries were sequenced as 87-base-pair reads. The paper's processing steps were these. A later analysis tallied tens of millions of unique TCR beta chains across the 640 or so repertoires, and approximately 11 million of those chains were shared by two or more donors. Raw reads were error-corrected and collapsed into unique sequences by a nearest-neighbor algorithm in which closely related sequences were merged to remove PCR and sequencing errors. To assign V, D and J gene segments, CDR3 sequences were aligned to IMGT reference sequences. For a sequence to be retained, a match of at least six nucleotides was required to both a V gene segment and a J gene segment. Rearrangements were called productive when the CDR3 lacked stop codons and stayed in frame with V and J; all others were non-productive. CDR3 was defined by IMGT convention, running from the second conserved V-encoded cysteine to the conserved J-encoded phenylalanine. The earlier analysis of about 560 of the donors excluded any sequence lacking an unambiguous match to a single V gene segment. In an earlier analysis of 450 to 750 of the donors, a V segment was called functional when productive rearrangements were above 56.7%, and segregating when the standard deviation between donors exceeded 5%. A statistical classification framework was developed to diagnose cytomegalovirus status using the catalog of TCR beta chain sequences. V and J gene assignment, in a later analysis, came from comparing TCR nucleotide sequences with IMGT/GENE-DB human TR gene sequences. The TCRdist pipeline was used in a later analysis to assign CDR3 sequences and most-parsimonious VDJ recombination scenarios. In a later analysis, every TCR beta chain was defined by the combination of its CDR3 amino acid sequence and its V-gene family, and reads without a unique V-gene family were dropped. In a later analysis, around 600 highly shared, low-generation-probability nucleotide sequences were removed to address suspected cross-contamination and a sequencing artifact. A later analysis calculated a clonal expansion index for each public chain from normalized within-repertoire ranks of inferred template counts. A later analysis computed generation probabilities with a VDJ recombination model fitted to out-of-frame rearrangements, and checked the results against IGoR. Hypergeometric tests were used in a later analysis to score TCR-TCR, TCR-HLA and TCR-CMV co-occurrence, with a repertoire-size bias correction applied to the TCR pairs. A later analysis estimated false discovery rates by permuting HLA or CMV assignments 20 times. In a later analysis, co-occurring TCRs were grouped using DBSCAN, with TCRdist sequence similarity added in when clustering inside HLA-allele-positive subsets. Repertoires with fewer than 30,000 or more than 120,000 public chains, plus five repertoires with anomalous nucleotide sharing, were excluded from co-occurrence clustering. The table was pulled from immuneACCESS by TCRdb, which kept in-frame rearrangements only. Such tables lose some clones; where checked, under half of the loss comes from unresolved V genes, and the rest has no known cause. The DNA was the basis for D and trimming; V, J and clone size are from that table. The sample table lists more than 150,000 clones, roughly 82% of them with a count of one. Jointly, the top ten make up 1.5% of the sample.

This sample was included in a study of cytomegalovirus exposure and HLA in healthy donors (dated by TCRdb to 2015 to 2018). Regarding the complete study: An earlier analysis of approximately 640 of the donors reported 250 to 300 Gb of sequence data and 120 million or so unique TCR beta sequences from 150 million to 200 million T cells. In the later analysis, no new phenotypic data were used to find candidate immune exposures; instead, reliance was placed on TCR beta sequences and their occurrence across donors. Because of strong linkage in the cohort, four to six DR-DQ haplotypes were treated as single units for association and clustering. The T cell repertoires of some 700 subjects were profiled by immunosequencing and related to cytomegalovirus serostatus. The aim of the study was to test whether cataloging public T cell receptors could identify signatures of past pathogen exposure. An earlier analysis of roughly 580 of the donors used high-throughput TCR beta sequencing to judge whether each TCR beta V gene segment behaved as functional or pseudogenic. Approximately 310 gigabases of sequencing data and around 88 million unique TCR sequences made up an early release that covered several hundred HLA-typed donors. Among 300 to 500 genotyped donors of the cohort, an average of approximately 200,000 unique TCR beta nucleotide sequences was sequenced per donor, of which roughly 18% were non-productive. In a later genetic analysis, genome-wide SNP genotypes for about 65% of the 666 donors were used, and that subset was treated as a discovery cohort. The number of donors typed differed by locus, with roughly 629-640 for A, B, C, DRB1 and DQB1, roughly 520 for DQA1, approximately 570 for DPA1, and approximately 470 for DPB1. Alongside the repertoire data, information on donor age, sex, ethnicity and CMV serostatus was compiled. All discovery cohort repertoires had been generated using a single sequencing platform. Along with the roughly 700-subject first cohort, a separate validation cohort of over a hundred different subjects was used. To predict cytomegalovirus infection status, the study brought together high-throughput TCR immunosequencing, statistical association of individual TCRs with disease status, and machine learning. Both class I and class II loci were covered by HLA typing, at four-digit resolution. In a later analysis, previously published TCR beta repertoires from 550 to 700 donors were re-analyzed and high-resolution HLA genotyping was added so that TCR occurrence patterns could be studied. The genetic ancestry cluster associated with self-reported Caucasian donors included around four fifths of the 300 to 450 genotyped donors. Overall study outcomes, separate from this receptor: In a later analysis, HLA-associated TCR beta chains showed more clonal expansion and lower generation probabilities than non-associated chains that were equally common. According to a later analysis, TCR association rates differed among HLA loci, with DRB1 alleles showing the most associated TCRs and HLA-C alleles showing the fewest. HLA typing was unavailable for some donors at each locus, so association tests used only the typed subset. At a false discovery rate of 0.05, a later analysis linked 16,951 TCR beta sequences to specific HLA alleles. When HLA alleles, especially DR and DQ, strongly co-occurred, TCR associations were difficult to assign to individual alleles. A later analysis found that most CMV-associated TCR beta chains appeared HLA-restricted, with HLA associations seemingly driven largely by CMV exposure. According to the authors, the approach could potentially be generalized to other disease states and immunological phenotypes. According to a later genetic analysis, donors in an Asian-associated ancestry cluster had fewer N-insertions in productive TCRs than the roughly 670-donor mean. The earlier analysis of approximately 560 of the donors excluded 15 to 20 rarely observed V segments, including chromosome 9 orphons, because counts were too low. Correlated functional status among segregating V segments might reflect linkage disequilibrium, but an unknown experimental factor could not be ruled out. In both the original and validation cohorts, the classifier was reported to diagnose cytomegalovirus status with high specificity and sensitivity. The 87-base-pair reads could not distinguish some IMGT-functional V segments, including TRBV6-2 and TRBV6-3, so those segments were excluded. In vitro tests confirmed that a few of the cytomegalovirus-associated TCR beta chains recognize cytomegalovirus antigens. In an earlier analysis of about 600 of the donors, most TCR beta V segments appeared in productive rearrangements about 90% or about 30% of the time, broadly matching IMGT annotations. In a later genetic analysis, a missense DCLRE1C variant was associated with V-gene and J-gene trimming of TCR beta chains, and the association was replicated in an independent cohort. A cluster of highly shared sequence variants was judged likely to be a technical artifact of the sequencing pipeline. Immune exposure information for the cohort was limited to CMV serostatus. Only TCR beta chains were sequenced in this cohort, and the absence of alpha or paired-chain data limited detectable features. Several of the top co-occurrence clusters appeared to be linked to parvovirus B19, influenza, CMV and Epstein-Barr virus, according to a later analysis. Across donors, most TCR sequences were observed very rarely, whereas some public TCRs were present in many individuals. A further reported finding was that TCR beta sequences accurately predicted the HLA-A and HLA-B alleles for most subjects in the first cohort. In the study, about 150 TCR beta chains were listed as associated with cytomegalovirus. Sequencing depth was assumed to be roughly uniform across donors in the presence/absence analyses, though that assumption may not hold.

The cohort comprised fewer than 700 healthy bone marrow donors. At the time of sampling, every cohort member was nominally healthy, though immune exposures that went unrecorded were likely present. The donor was CMV seronegative and was included in the group of approximately 350 seronegative cohort members. A peripheral blood sample was provided by each donor, and peripheral blood mononuclear cells were used for TCR beta sequencing. Genomic DNA extraction from the blood cell samples was performed with the Qiagen DNeasy Blood Extraction Kit. Reading the germline V gene gives CDR1 SGHRS and CDR2 YFSETQ. The CDR3 starts with the cysteine, ends with the phenylalanine, and has 13 residues. Here the CDR3 DNA is all that survives: 39 bases in frame from base 1. The trim is 1 base for V and 7 bases for J, with a gap of 9 bases between the germline ends.

The rearranged segments are TRBV5-1 and TRBJ2-1; possibly the D gene is TRBD2, per 5 matching bases. This TCR derives from a man in his forties or fifties in good health and CMV-seronegative. The specimen was PBMCs. The CDR3 reads as follows: CASSLQLVNEQFF. The nucleotide sequence reads TGCGCCAGCAGCTTGCAACTAGTGAATGAGCAGTTCTTC. Beyond the CDR3, the reference TRBV5-1 and TRBJ2-1 genes provide the residues; the full variable domain reads: KAGVTQTPRYLIKTRGQQVTLSCSPISGHRSVSWYQQTPGQGLQFLFEYFSETQRNKGNFPGRFSGRQFSNSRSEMNVSTLELGDSALYLCASSLQLVNEQFFGPGTRLTVL.